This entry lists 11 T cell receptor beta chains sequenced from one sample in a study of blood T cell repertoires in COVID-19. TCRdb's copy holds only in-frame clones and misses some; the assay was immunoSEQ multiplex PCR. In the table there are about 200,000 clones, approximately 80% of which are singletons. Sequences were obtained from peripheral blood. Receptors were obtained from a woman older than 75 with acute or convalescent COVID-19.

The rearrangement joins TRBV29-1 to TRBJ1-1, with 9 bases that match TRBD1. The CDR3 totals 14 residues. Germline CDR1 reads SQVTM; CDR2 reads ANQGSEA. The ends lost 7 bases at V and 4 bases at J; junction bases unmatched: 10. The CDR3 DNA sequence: TGCAGCGGAGGACAGGGGATCGCGGGCACTGAAGCTTTCTTT. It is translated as CSGGQGIAGTEAFF.

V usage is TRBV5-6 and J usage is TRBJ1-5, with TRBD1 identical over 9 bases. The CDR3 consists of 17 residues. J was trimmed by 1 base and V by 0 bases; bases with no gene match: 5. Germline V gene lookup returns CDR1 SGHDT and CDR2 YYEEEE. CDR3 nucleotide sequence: TGTGCCAGCAGCTTGGCCGGGGGACAGGGAAGCAATCAGCCCCAGCATTTT. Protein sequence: CASSLAGGQGSNQPQHF.

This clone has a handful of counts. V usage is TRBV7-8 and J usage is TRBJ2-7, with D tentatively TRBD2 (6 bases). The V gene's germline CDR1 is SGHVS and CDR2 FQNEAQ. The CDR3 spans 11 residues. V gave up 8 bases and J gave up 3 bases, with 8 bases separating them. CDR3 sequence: CASGGIYEQYF. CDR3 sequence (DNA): TGTGCCAGCGGAGGGATCTACGAGCAGTACTTC.

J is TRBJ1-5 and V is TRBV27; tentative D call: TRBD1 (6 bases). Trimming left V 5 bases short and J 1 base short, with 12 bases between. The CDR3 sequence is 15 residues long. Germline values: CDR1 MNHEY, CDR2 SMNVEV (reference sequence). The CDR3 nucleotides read TGTGCCAGCAGTGAATACAGGGAAAGCAATCAGCCCCAGCATTTT. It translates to CASSEYRESNQPQHF.

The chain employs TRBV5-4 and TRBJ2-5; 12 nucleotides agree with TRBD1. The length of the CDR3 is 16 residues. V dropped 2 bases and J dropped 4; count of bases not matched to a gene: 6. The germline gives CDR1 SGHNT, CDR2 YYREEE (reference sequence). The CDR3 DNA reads TGTGCCAGCAGCTTTGGGGACAGGGGGCGGTTAGAGACCCAGTACTTC. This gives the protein CASSFGDRGRLETQYF.

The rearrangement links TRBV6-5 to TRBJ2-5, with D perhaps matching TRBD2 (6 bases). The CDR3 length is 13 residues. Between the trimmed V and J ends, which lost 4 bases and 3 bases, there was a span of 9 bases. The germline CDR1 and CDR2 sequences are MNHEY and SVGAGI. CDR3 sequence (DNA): TGTGCCAGCAGTTTCGGCGGGAAAGAGACCCAGTACTTC. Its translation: CASSFGGKETQYF.

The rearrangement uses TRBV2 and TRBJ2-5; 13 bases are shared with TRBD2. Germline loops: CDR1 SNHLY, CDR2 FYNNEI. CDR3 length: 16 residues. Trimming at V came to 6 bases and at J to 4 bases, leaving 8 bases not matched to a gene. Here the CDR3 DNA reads TGTGCCAGCAGGATAGGGACTAGCGGGACCGGAGAGACCCAGTACTTC. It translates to CASRIGTSGTGETQYF.

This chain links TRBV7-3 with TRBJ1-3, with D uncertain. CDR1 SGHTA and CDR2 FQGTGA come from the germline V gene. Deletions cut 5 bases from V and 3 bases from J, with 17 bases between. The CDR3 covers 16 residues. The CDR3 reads CASSPGGQPFGNTIYF. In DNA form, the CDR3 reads TGTGCCAGCAGCCCCGGTGGGCAGCCTTTTGGAAACACCATATATTTT.

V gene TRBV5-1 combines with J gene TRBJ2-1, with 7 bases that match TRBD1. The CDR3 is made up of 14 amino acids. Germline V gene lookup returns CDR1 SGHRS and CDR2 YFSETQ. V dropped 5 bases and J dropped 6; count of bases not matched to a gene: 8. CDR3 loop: CASSSGTVFNEQFF. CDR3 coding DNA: TGCGCCAGCAGTTCCGGGACAGTTTTCAATGAGCAGTTCTTC.

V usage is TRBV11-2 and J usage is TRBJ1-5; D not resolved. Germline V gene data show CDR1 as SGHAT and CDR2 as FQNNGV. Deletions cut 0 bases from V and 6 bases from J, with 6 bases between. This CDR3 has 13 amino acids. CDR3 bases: TGTGCCAGCAGCTTAGACTGGGCTCAGCCCCAGCATTTT. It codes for CASSLDWAQPQHF.

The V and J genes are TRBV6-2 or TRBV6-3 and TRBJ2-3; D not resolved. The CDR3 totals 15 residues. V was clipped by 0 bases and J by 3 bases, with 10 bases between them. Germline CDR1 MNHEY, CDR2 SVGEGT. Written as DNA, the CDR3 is TGTGCCAGCAGTTACTCGGAGCACTTTACAGATACGCAGTATTTT. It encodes CASSYSEHFTDTQYF.